The 22 T cell receptor beta chains listed next were all sequenced from one sample in a study. TCRdb reprocessed the RT-PCR reads via MiXCR and lists one record per CDR3 protein. The sample carries about 680,000 distinct CDR3 sequences, more than 13% recorded once. Sample: memory CD4+ T cells from blood. The receptors derive from a female donor in good health, serving as a healthy control.

The V gene is TRBV2, the J gene TRBJ1-2; D ambiguous. Trimming shortened V by 2 bases and J by 4 bases, and 11 bases separated the two germline ends. Germline assignment: CDR1 SNHLY and CDR2 FYNNEI. CDR3 length: 14 residues. CDR3: CASSETSPSYGYTF. In nucleotides, the CDR3 is TGTGCCAGCAGTGAAACAAGTCCTAGCTATGGCTACACCTTC.

This clonotype appeared many times. The V and J genes are TRBV6-5 and TRBJ2-5, with TRBD2 matching over 7 bases. The CDR3 extends over 15 amino acids. V lost 2 bases, J lost 3 bases, and 6 bases stayed unmatched. Germline lookup yields CDR1 MNHEY and CDR2 SVGAGI. The CDR3 coding sequence is TGTGCCAGCAGTTACGGCGCGGGGAGGGAAGAGACCCAGTACTTC. As protein: CASSYGAGREETQYF.

The CDR3 region is CASSQGTGGAEDTIYF. The CDR3 nucleotides read TGTGCCAGCAGCCAGGGGACAGGGGGCGCGGAAGACACCATATATTTT. V usage is TRBV3-1 and J usage is TRBJ1-3, with 12 nucleotides matching TRBD1. Germline V lookup: CDR1 LGHDT, CDR2 YNNKEL (reference sequence). With 3 bases clipped from V and 8 bases from J, the junction kept 8 bases outside the gene matches. There are 16 residues in the CDR3.

This clonotype turned up a few times. The chain employs TRBV12-3 or TRBV12-4 and TRBJ1-5; D is undetermined. The CDR3 is 12 amino acids. V was shortened by 5 bases and J by 7 bases, with 9 bases between the two germline ends. DNA of the CDR3: TGTGCCAGCAGTGTCCGCTACCAGCCCCAGCATTTT. Protein: CASSVRYQPQHF.

This clonotype was seen ten or more times. The chain joins TRBV7-2 to TRBJ2-5; tentatively, D is TRBD1 (6 bases). Germline assignment: CDR1 SGHTA and CDR2 FQGNSA. V was cut by 2 bases and J by 5 bases, with 18 bases left in between. The CDR3 totals 16 residues. This chain's CDR3 is CASSLQGSFNPETQYF. The DNA of the CDR3 is TGTGCCAGCAGCTTACAGGGGTCGTTCAATCCGGAGACCCAGTACTTC.

The rearrangement links TRBV20-1 to TRBJ2-7; TRBD1 matches at 7 bases. After removal of 1 base from V and 2 bases from J, the junction contained 14 bases not matched to a gene. The CDR3 has 17 amino acids. CDR1 is DFQATT, CDR2 SNEGSKA, per germline (reference sequence). CDR3 in DNA: TGCAGTGCTAGAGCCGAAAAGGGGACAGCGAAAACCTACGAGCAGTACTTC. It specifies CSARAEKGTAKTYEQYF.

The chain links TRBV20-1 to TRBJ1-5, with a tentative D call TRBD1 (6 bases). CDR1 is DFQATT and CDR2 is SNEGSKA in the germline V gene (reference sequence). The V and J ends lost 4 bases and 5 bases respectively, with 12 bases between them. There are 13 residues in the CDR3. DNA for the CDR3: TGCAGTGCTAATACAGGGTCGGATCAGCCCCAGCATTTT. This encodes CSANTGSDQPQHF.

The chain is built from TRBV12-3 or TRBV12-4 and TRBJ2-7; D gene unclear. The CDR3 is 14 residues long. V lost 6 bases and J lost 9, with 21 bases in between. CDR3 amino acids: CASSFQAAPWGQYF. For the CDR3, the DNA is TGTGCCAGCAGCTTCCAGGCCGCGCCATGGGGGCAGTACTTC.

V and J are TRBV20-1 and TRBJ2-2; a weak D match, TRBD2 (5 bases). The length of the CDR3 is 13 residues. The V gene's germline CDR1 is DFQATT and CDR2 SNEGSKA (reference sequence). With 3 bases removed from V and 1 base from J, the gap between germline ends came to 6 bases. This CDR3 is CSASGMNTGELFF. The CDR3 DNA is TGCAGTGCTAGCGGGATGAACACCGGGGAGCTGTTTTTT.

This clonotype was seen ten or more times. The rearrangement joins TRBV18 to TRBJ2-7, with 9 bases matching TRBD2. V gave up 1 base and J gave up 5 bases; unmatched junction bases: 3. CDR1 and CDR2 from the germline V gene are KGHSH and LQKENI. This CDR3 region has 14 residues. CDR3 in amino acids: CASSPLAGADEQYF. DNA of the CDR3: TGTGCCAGCTCACCACTAGCGGGAGCCGACGAGCAGTACTTC.

This clonotype was counted ten times or more. This sequence joins TRBV4-2 and TRBJ2-7; 15 bases map to TRBD2. This CDR3 has 18 amino acids. V lost 3 bases and J lost 2; bases outside the gene matches: 8. Germline values: CDR1 LGHNA, CDR2 YNFKEQ. CDR3 nucleotide sequence: TGTGCCAGCAGCCAGGGGTCAGGGACTAGCGGGAGGACCTACGAGCAGTACTTC. Its translation is CASSQGSGTSGRTYEQYF.

The rearrangement uses TRBV28 and TRBJ1-2, with D possibly matching TRBD1 (5 bases). The CDR3 is 15 residues long. Germline loops: CDR1 MDHEN, CDR2 SYDVKM. The germline V and J ends were trimmed by 2 bases and 4 bases, with 14 bases remaining between them. As DNA, the CDR3 is TGTGCCAGCAGTTTAGTACAGGCGCTATCCTATGGCTACACCTTC. Translation gives CASSLVQALSYGYTF.

This clonotype was found many times. This rearrangement joins TRBV27 to TRBJ2-6; D gene uncertain. Trimming removed 0 bases at V and 0 bases at J, with 9 bases between. Germline CDR1 is MNHEY and CDR2 is SMNVEV (reference sequence). The CDR3 covers 17 residues. The CDR3 nucleotides read TGTGCCAGCAGTTTATCAGTTACGGTCTCTGGGGCCAACGTCCTGACTTTC. Translated: CASSLSVTVSGANVLTF.

The table lists this clonotype with a few counts. The gene calls are TRBV29-1 and TRBJ1-3; a weak D match, TRBD1 (6 bases). Trimming removed 7 bases from V and 4 bases from J, with 14 bases in between. This CDR3 has 13 residues. CDR1 is SQVTM and CDR2 is ANQGSEA in the germline V gene. Written as DNA, the CDR3 is TGCAGCGCGAACAGGGCGTCGGGAAACACCATATATTTT. Translating gives CSANRASGNTIYF.

This clonotype was counted at least ten times. The V call is TRBV27, the J call TRBJ2-5; TRBD1 matches at 7 bases. The germline gives CDR1 MNHEY, CDR2 SMNVEV (reference sequence). V shed 5 bases, J shed 4 bases, and the junction held 10 bases outside the gene matches. CDR3 length: 15 residues. DNA for the CDR3: TGTGCCAGCAGTCCACCAGGGACAGAGGTAGAGACCCAGTACTTC. Translation: CASSPPGTEVETQYF.

This clonotype was detected many times. The rearrangement joins TRBV4-2 to TRBJ1-1; no firm D call. V was cut by 4 bases and J by 3 bases, with 12 bases left in between. Germline CDR1 LGHNA, CDR2 YNFKEQ. This CDR3 contains 14 residues. CDR3 residues: CASSLKEGDTEAFF. The CDR3 bases are TGTGCCAGCAGCCTTAAAGAGGGCGACACTGAAGCTTTCTTT.

This clonotype was picked up a small number of times. The V call is TRBV12-3 or TRBV12-4, the J call TRBJ1-1, with 7 bases that match TRBD1. Trimming at V came to 3 bases and at J to 5 bases, leaving 6 bases not matched to a gene. The CDR3 runs to 14 residues. Here the CDR3 DNA reads TGTGCCAGCAGTTTCTACAGGGGAGGTACTGAAGCTTTCTTT. It specifies CASSFYRGGTEAFF.

The genes are TRBV6-2 or TRBV6-3 and TRBJ1-1, with 10 bases aligning to TRBD1. The CDR3 has 15 residues. Germline loops: CDR1 MNHEY, CDR2 SVGEGT. With 5 bases clipped from V and 2 bases from J, the junction kept 5 bases outside the gene matches. The CDR3 nucleotides are TGTGCCAGCAGTAGGACAGGGGGGGATAACACTGAAGCTTTCTTT. This translates into CASSRTGGDNTEAFF.

This clonotype turned up a few times. The genes are TRBV4-3 and TRBJ1-2; TRBD1 matches 12 bases. The CDR3 contains 15 residues. The V and J ends lost 6 bases and 8 bases, in that order; junction bases with no gene match: 10. Germline V gene lookup returns CDR1 LGHNA and CDR2 YSLEER. This CDR3 is CASSPGQGANGGYTF. CDR3 nucleotide sequence: TGCGCCAGCAGTCCGGGACAGGGGGCGAATGGCGGCTACACCTTC.

This clonotype was seen repeatedly, ten times or more. The chain carries TRBV10-3 and TRBJ2-2; D gene uncertain. CDR1 is ENHRY and CDR2 is SYGVKD in the germline V gene. Trimming removed 3 bases at V and 6 bases at J, with 5 bases between. The CDR3 has 12 amino acids. The chain's CDR3 is CAISEGAGELFF. CDR3 bases: TGTGCCATCAGTGAAGGTGCCGGGGAGCTGTTTTTT.

There are a few counts of this clonotype. The gene calls are TRBV12-3 or TRBV12-4 and TRBJ2-3; 7 bases map to TRBD2. The ends lost 2 bases at V and 3 bases at J; junction bases unmatched: 8. This CDR3 comprises 16 residues. The chain's CDR3 is CASSLRRELGTDTQYF. The CDR3 DNA sequence: TGTGCCAGCAGTTTAAGGCGGGAGCTGGGGACAGATACGCAGTATTTT.

This clonotype was found a few times. This chain joins TRBV18 and TRBJ2-7; perhaps TRBD2 as D (6 bases). V lost 0 bases, J lost 2 bases, and 8 bases lay in between. The germline V gene has CDR1 KGHSH and CDR2 LQKENI. This CDR3 is built from 14 residues. CDR3 bases: TGTGCCAGCTCACCACCGCGGGACCCCTACGAGCAGTACTTC. Amino acid sequence: CASSPPRDPYEQYF. Full variable domain (rest looked up from reference TRBV18 and TRBJ2-7): NAGVMQNPRHLVRRRGQEARLRCSPMKGHSHVYWYRQLPEEGLKFMVYLQKENIIDESGMPKERFSAEFPKEGPSILRIQQVVRGDSAAYFCASSPPRDPYEQYFGPGTRLTVT.